This T cell receptor (beta chain) originates from a study of CD8 T cells in Susac syndrome. Turning to the study itself: Sequenced Susac syndrome patients included five or six with active disease and eight who were in remission.

Overall study results and limits: CD4+ repertoires of Susac syndrome patients lacked detectable clonal expansion. As the study acknowledged, the number of individuals who were part of its TCR sequencing and HLA analysis was relatively small.

CDR3 length: 12 residues. CDR1 SQVTM and CDR2 ANQGSEA come from the germline V gene. V lost 6 bases to trimming and J lost 2 bases, with 9 bases between them. Worth noting for this clonotype: Its specificity is unknown.

After extraction with the RNeasy kit, roughly 0.45 to 1 ug of the RNA was reverse transcribed using random hexamers. Amplification of TCR beta CDR3 by immunoSEQ multiplex PCR spanned 54 Vbeta and 13 Jbeta. Each CDR3 protein is one row after TCRdb ran MiXCR on the immunoSEQ multiplex PCR reads. The sample carries more than 150,000 distinct CDR3 sequences, approximately 95% recorded once. Source material: CD4+ T cells from PBMCs. The rearrangement links TRBV29-1 to TRBJ2-3; D is uncertain. The TCR sequence derives from a human donor with Susac syndrome. CDR3 DNA: TGCAGCGTCTCCTCGACCACAGATACGCAGTATTTT. Its protein product is CSVSSTTDTQYF.